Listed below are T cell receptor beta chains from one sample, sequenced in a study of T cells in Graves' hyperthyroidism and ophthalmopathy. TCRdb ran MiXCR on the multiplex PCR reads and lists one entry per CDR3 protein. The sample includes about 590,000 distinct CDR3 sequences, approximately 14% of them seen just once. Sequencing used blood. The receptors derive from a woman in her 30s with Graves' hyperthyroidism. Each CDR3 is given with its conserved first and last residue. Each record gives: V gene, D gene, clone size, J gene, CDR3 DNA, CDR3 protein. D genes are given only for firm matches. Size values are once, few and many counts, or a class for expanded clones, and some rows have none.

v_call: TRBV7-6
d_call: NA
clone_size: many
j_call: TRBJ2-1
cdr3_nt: TGTGCCAGCAGCTTAGGCCTGCTCCAGGCGCAGTTCTTC
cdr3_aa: CASSLGLLQAQFF

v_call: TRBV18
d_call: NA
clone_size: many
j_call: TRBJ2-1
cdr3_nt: TGTGCCAGCTCACCTCTTACTAGCAATGAGCAGTTCTTC
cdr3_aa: CASSPLTSNEQFF

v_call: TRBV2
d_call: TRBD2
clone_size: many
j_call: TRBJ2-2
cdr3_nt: TGTGCCAGCAGTTCCGGGACTAGCGGGAGGGCCGCCGGGGAGCTGTTTTTT
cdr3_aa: CASSSGTSGRAAGELFF

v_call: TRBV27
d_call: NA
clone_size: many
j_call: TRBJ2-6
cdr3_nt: TGTGCCAGCAGTTCAATCTCTGGGGCCAACGTCCTGACTTTC
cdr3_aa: CASSSISGANVLTF

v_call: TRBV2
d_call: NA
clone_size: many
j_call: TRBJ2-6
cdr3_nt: TGTGCCAGCAGTGAGGAAGGGAGTGGGGCCAACGTCCTGACTTTC
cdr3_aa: CASSEEGSGANVLTF

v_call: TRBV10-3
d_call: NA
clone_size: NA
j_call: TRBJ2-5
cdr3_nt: TGTGCCATCGCGGCGGGATTAGGAGAGACCCAGTACTTC
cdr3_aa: CAIAAGLGETQYF

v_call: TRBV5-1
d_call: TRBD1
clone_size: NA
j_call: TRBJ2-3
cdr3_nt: TGCGCCAGCAGCTTGGGGCAGGGGGTTAGAGATACGCAGTATTTT
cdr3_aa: CASSLGQGVRDTQYF

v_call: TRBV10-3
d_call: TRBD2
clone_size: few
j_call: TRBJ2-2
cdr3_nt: TGTGCCATCAGTGAGTCCCAGCGGGAGGGCCGCACCGGGGAGCTGTTTTTT
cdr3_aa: CAISESQREGRTGELFF

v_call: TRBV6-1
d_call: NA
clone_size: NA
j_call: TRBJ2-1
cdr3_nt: TGTGCCAGCGGTCCAACGACGGGGATAGCGGTTTACGGGCAGTTCTTC
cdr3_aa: CASGPTTGIAVYGQFF

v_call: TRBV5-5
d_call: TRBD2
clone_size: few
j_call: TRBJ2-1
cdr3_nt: TGTGCCTGGACGCCTAGCGGGAGGGCAAATGAGCAGTTCTTC
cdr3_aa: CAWTPSGRANEQFF

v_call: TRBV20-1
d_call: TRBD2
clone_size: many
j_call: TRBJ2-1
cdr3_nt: TGCAGTGCTGGACTAGATGGCGGTGAGCAGTTCTTC
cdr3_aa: CSAGLDGGEQFF

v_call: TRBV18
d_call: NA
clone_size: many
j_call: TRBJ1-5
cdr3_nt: TGTGCCAGCTCACCAACCCGCCAACAGCCCCAGCATTTT
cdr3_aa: CASSPTRQQPQHF

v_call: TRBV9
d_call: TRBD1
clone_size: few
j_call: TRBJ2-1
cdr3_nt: TGTGCCAGCAGCGTAACAGGGGCCAATGAGCAGTTCTTC
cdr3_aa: CASSVTGANEQFF

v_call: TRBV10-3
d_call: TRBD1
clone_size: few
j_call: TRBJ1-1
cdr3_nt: TGTGCCATCAGTGAGTTCGTGAGGACAGGGGGTACTGAAGCTTTCTTT
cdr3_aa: CAISEFVRTGGTEAFF

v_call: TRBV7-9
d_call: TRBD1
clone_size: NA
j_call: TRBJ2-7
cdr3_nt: TGTGCCAGCAGCTTGGCGACAGGGTTCCACGAGCAGTACTTC
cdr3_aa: CASSLATGFHEQYF

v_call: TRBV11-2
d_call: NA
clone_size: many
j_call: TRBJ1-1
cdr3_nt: TGTGCCAGCAGCCCAGGACCAGAAGGGACCACTGAAGCTTTCTTT
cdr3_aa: CASSPGPEGTTEAFF

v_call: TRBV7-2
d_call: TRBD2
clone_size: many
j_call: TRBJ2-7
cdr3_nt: TGTGCCAGCAGCTGGCCCACTAGCGGGAGAGGCGGCCAACGTGCGGAGCAGTACTTC
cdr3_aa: CASSWPTSGRGGQRAEQYF

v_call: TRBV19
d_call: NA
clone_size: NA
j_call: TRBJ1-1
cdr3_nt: TGTGCCAGTAGTATACGCGGACCCTACACCACGGCTTTCTTT
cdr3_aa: CASSIRGPYTTAFF

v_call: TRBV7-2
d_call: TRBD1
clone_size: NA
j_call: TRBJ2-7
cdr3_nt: TGTGCCAGCAGCCCCCGGACAGGGGAATTGCACGAGCAGTACTTC
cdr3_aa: CASSPRTGELHEQYF

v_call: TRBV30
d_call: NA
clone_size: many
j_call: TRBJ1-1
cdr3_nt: TGTGCCTGGAGTTACTTTGGGCCGGTGGACACTGAAGCTTTCTTT
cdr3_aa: CAWSYFGPVDTEAFF

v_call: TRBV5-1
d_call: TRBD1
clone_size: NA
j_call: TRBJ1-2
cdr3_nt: TGCGCCAGCAGCCGGACAGGATCCGACTATGGCTACACCTTC
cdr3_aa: CASSRTGSDYGYTF

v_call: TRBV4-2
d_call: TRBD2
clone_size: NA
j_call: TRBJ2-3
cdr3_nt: TGTGCCAGCAGCCAGGGGACTATGAGCACAGATACGCAGTATTTT
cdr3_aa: CASSQGTMSTDTQYF

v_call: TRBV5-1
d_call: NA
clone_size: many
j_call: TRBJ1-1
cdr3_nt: TGCGCCAGCAGCCCCCTGGGAACGCGGACGAACACTGAAGCTTTCTTT
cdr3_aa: CASSPLGTRTNTEAFF

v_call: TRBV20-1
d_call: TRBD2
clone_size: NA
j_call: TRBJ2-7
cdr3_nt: TGCAGTGCCGAGACTAGCGGGAGCGGCGAGCAGTACTTC
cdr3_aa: CSAETSGSGEQYF

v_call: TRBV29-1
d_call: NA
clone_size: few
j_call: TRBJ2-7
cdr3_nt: TGCAGCGGACTCCGGGACACTGCAGGGGGGAGGGCGTACGAGCAGTACTTC
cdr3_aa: CSGLRDTAGGRAYEQYF

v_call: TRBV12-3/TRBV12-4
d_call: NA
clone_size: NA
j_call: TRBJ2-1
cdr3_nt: TGTGCCAGCACCTTCGGAGGATGGGATGAGCAGTTCTTC
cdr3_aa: CASTFGGWDEQFF

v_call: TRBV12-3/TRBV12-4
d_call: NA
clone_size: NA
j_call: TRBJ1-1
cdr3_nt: TGTGCCAGCAGCCCGAATACTTTTCACACTGAAGCTTTCTTT
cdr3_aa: CASSPNTFHTEAFF

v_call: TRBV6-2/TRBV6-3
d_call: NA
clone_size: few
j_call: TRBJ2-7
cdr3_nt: TGTGCCAGCAGTTACGAACCGCAGGGGATCTCCTACGAGCAGTACTTC
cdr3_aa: CASSYEPQGISYEQYF

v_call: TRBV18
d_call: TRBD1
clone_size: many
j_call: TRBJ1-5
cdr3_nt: TGTGCCAGCTCACGGGACAGGACTCAGCCCCAGCATTTT
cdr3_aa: CASSRDRTQPQHF

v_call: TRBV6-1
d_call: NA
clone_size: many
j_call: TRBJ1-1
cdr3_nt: TGTGCCAGCAGTGAAGTTGGGGACACTGAAGCTTTCTTT
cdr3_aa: CASSEVGDTEAFF

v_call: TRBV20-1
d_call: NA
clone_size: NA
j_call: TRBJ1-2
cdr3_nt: TGCAGTGCTAGGACCACCGGGACCCAGACTAACTATGGCTACACCTTC
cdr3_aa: CSARTTGTQTNYGYTF

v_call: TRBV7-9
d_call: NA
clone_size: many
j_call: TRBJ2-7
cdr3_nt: TGTGCCAGCAGCCGTTACGCGGGGATTACAGGGACCTACGAGCAGTACTTC
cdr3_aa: CASSRYAGITGTYEQYF

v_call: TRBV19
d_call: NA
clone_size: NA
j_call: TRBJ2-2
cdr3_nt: TGTGCCAGTAGTATAGACAGGTTTCTCGGCACCGGGGAGCTGTTTTTT
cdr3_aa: CASSIDRFLGTGELFF

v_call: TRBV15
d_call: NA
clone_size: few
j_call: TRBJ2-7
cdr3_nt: TGTGCCACCAGCAGAGGCCTCCTCGAGCAGTACTTC
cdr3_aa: CATSRGLLEQYF

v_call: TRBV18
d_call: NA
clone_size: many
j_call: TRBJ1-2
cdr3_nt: TGTGCCAGCTCGCTAACTCAGGAAAGTAGTGACTATGGCTACACCTTC
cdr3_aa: CASSLTQESSDYGYTF

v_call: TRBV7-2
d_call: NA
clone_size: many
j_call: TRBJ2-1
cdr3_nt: TGTGCCAGCAGCCCGGATGGCGAGAAGGCCTACAATGAGCAGTTCTTC
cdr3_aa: CASSPDGEKAYNEQFF

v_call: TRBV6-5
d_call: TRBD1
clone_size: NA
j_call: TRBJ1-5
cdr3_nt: TGTGCCAGCAGTTTAGGTGACAGGGCCGGGAATCAGCCCCAGCATTTT
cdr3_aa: CASSLGDRAGNQPQHF

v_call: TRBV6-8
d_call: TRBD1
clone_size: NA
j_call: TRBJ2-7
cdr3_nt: TGTGTACGGCTTTACAGGGGAAAGGACTACGAGCAGTACTTC
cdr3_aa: CVRLYRGKDYEQYF

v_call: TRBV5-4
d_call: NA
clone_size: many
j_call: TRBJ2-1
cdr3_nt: TGTGCCAGCAGCTTGGCTCCTAGCTCCTACAATGAGCAGTTCTTC
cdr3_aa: CASSLAPSSYNEQFF

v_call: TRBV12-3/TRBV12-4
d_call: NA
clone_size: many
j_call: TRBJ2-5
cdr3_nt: TGTGCCAGCAGTTTAGGCCTCTTTGGGGGTGAGACCCAGTACTTC
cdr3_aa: CASSLGLFGGETQYF